This TCR beta chain was recorded in a study of T-cell reconstitution after alpha-beta-depleted transplantation in children. Study findings and constraints: T-cell numbers and diversity, one year after transplant, stemmed largely from T cells that were newly produced.

This clonotype was seen at least ten times. What it binds is unknown. Preparation of the TCRbeta library involved a method that used unique molecular identifiers. TCRdb processed the PCR reads anew with MiXCR; each CDR3 protein has one entry. This table holds over 100,000 distinct CDR3 sequences, 10% found once. Trimming pared 5 bases from V and 2 bases from J, leaving 5 bases between. The length of the CDR3 is 11 residues. CDR1 and CDR2 from the germline V gene are DFQATT and SNEGSKA (reference sequence). Sequencing used PBMCs, obtained before TCRalphabeta/CD19-depleted stem cell transplant. This receptor was taken from a boy younger than 10 with acute lymphoblastic leukemia, due to receive a stem cell transplant. The chain carries TRBV20-1 and TRBJ2-3, with D unclear. CDR3 sequence reads: CSADLTDTQYF. DNA for the CDR3: TGCAGTGCTGACCTCACAGATACGCAGTATTTT.